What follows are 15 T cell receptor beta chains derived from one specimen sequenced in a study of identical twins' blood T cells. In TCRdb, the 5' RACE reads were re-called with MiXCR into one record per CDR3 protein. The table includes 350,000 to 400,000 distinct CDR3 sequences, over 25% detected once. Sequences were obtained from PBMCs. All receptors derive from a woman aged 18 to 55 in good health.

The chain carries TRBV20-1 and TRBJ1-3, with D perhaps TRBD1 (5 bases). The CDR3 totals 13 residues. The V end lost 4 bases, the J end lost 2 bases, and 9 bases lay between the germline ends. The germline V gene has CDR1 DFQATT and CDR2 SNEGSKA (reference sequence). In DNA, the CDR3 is TGCAGTGCTATTCCCAGGGCTGGAAACACCATATATTTT. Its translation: CSAIPRAGNTIYF.

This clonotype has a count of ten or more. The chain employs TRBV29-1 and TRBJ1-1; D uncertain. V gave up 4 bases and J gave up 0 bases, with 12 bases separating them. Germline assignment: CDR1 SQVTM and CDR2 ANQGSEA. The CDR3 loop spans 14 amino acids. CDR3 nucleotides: TGCAGCGTTGTTGGGGTCAGCATGAACACTGAAGCTTTCTTT. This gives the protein CSVVGVSMNTEAFF.

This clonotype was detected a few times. The CDR3: CASSQDQARYYEQYF. As DNA, the CDR3 is TGTGCCAGCAGCCAAGATCAAGCACGGTACTACGAGCAGTACTTC. V usage is TRBV14 and J usage is TRBJ2-7; D is unresolved. Germline values: CDR1 SGHDN, CDR2 FVKESK. The CDR3 contains 15 residues. Trimming took off 0 bases at V and 3 bases at J, with 12 bases between the two ends.

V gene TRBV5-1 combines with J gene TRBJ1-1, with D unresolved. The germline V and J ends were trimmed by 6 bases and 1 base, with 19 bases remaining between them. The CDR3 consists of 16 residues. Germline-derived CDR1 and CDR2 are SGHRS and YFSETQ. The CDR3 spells CASKLADPGQNTEAFF. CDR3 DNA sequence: TGCGCCAGCAAGCTCGCCGATCCCGGGCAGAACACTGAAGCTTTCTTT.

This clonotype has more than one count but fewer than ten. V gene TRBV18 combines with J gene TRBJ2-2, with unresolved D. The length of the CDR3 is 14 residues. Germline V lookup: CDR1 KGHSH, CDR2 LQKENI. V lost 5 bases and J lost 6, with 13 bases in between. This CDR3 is CASSSLQVAGELFF. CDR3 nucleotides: TGTGCCAGCTCAAGTCTACAAGTCGCCGGGGAGCTGTTTTTT.

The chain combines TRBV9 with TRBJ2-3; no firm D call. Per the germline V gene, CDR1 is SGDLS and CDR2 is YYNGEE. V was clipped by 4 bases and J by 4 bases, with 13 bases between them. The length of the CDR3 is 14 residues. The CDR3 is CASSMDGGSDTQYF. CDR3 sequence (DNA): TGTGCCAGCAGCATGGACGGTGGGTCAGATACGCAGTATTTT. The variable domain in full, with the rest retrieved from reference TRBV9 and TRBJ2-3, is DSGVTQTPKHLITATGQRVTLRCSPRSGDLSVYWYQQSLDQGLQFLIQYYNGEERAKGNILERFSAQQFPDLHSELNLSSLELGDSALYFCASSMDGGSDTQYFGPGTRLTVL.

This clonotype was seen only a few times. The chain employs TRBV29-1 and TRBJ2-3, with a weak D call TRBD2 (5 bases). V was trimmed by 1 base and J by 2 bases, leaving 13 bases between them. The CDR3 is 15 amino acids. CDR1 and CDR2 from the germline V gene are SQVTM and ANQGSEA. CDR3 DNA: TGCAGCGTTGAAGGGCCCTGGGAGTCCACAGATACGCAGTATTTT. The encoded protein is CSVEGPWESTDTQYF.

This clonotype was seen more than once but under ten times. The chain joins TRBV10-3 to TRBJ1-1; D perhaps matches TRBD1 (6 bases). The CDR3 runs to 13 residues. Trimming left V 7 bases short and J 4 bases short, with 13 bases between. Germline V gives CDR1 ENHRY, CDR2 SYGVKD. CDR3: CAINQGMGTEAFF. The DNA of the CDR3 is TGTGCCATCAACCAGGGGATGGGCACTGAAGCTTTCTTT.

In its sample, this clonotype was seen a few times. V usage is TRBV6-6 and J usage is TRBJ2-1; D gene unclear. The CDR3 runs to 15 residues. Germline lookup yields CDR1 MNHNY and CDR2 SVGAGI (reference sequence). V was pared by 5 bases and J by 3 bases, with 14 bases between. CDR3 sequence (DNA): TGTGCCAGCAGTCCGAGATGGGGAAACTACAATGAGCAGTTCTTC. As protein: CASSPRWGNYNEQFF.

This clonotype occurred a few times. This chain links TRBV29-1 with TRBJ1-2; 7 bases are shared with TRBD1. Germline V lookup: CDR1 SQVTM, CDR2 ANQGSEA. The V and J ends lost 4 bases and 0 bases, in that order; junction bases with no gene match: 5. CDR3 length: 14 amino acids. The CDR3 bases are TGCAGCGTTGGACGGGACAGATCTAACTATGGCTACACCTTC. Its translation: CSVGRDRSNYGYTF.

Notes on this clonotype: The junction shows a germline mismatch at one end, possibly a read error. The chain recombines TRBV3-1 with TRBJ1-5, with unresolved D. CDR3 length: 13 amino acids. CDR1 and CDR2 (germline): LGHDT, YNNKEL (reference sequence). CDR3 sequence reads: CASSSGLDQPQHF. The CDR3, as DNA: TGCGCCAGCAGCTCAGGACTGGATCAGCCCCAGCATTTT.

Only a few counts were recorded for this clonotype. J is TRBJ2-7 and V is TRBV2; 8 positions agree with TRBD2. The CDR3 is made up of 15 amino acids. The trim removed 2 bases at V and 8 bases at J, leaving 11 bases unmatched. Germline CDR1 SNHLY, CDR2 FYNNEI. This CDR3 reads CASSEIGLAHEKQYF. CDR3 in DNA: TGTGCCAGCAGTGAAATCGGACTAGCTCACGAGAAGCAGTACTTC.

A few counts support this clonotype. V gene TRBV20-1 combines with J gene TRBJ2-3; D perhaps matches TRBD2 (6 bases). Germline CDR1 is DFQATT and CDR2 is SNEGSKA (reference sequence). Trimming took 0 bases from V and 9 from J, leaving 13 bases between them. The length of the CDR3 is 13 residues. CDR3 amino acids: CSARDLPRGTQYF. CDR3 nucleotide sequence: TGCAGTGCTAGAGATCTCCCCCGGGGGACGCAGTATTTT.

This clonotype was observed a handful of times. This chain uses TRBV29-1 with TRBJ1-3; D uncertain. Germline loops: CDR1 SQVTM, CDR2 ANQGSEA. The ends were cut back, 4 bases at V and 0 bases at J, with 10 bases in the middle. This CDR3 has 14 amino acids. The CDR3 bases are TGCAGCGTTGCGGCGGCCAACTCTGGAAACACCATATATTTT. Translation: CSVAAANSGNTIYF.

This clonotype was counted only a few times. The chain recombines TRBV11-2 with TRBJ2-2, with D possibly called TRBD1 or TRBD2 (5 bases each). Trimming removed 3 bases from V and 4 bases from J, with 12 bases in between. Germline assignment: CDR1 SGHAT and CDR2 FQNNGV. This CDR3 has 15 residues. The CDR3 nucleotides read TGTGCCAGCAGCTTGGGACCCGCGAGCACCGGGGAGCTGTTTTTT. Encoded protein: CASSLGPASTGELFF. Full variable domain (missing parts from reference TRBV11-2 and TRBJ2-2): EAGVAQSPRYKIIEKRQSVAFWCNPISGHATLYWYQQILGQGPKLLIQFQNNGVVDDSQLPKDRFSAERLKGVDSTLKIQPAKLEDSAVYLCASSLGPASTGELFFGEGSRLTVL.